The next 18 T cell receptor beta chains were all read from a single sample in a study of cytomegalovirus exposure and HLA in healthy donors. Both 60 Vbeta primers and 13 Jbeta primers went into the PCR. Clones were read by immunoSEQ multiplex PCR, and TCRdb kept only the in-frame ones, dropping some. Of some 110,000 clones in the sample, around two thirds were seen once. The sequenced material came from PBMCs. Receptors originate from a man aged 55 to 70 in good health and CMV-seropositive.

The V call is TRBV5-1, the J call TRBJ1-1; D is perhaps TRBD1 (5 bases). Deletions cut 4 bases from V and 7 bases from J, with 14 bases between. Germline loops: CDR1 SGHRS, CDR2 YFSETQ. This CDR3 has 13 amino acids. CDR3 residues: CASSQIGDYEAFF. The CDR3 region has the DNA TGCGCCAGCAGCCAGATCGGGGACTATGAAGCTTTCTTT.

This clone was counted between two and nine times. The chain uses TRBV11-1 and TRBJ2-7; TRBD2 matches 10 bases. Trimming removed 5 bases from V and 5 bases from J; junction bases left unmatched: 3. Germline CDR1 reads SGHAT; CDR2 reads FQDESV (reference sequence). This CDR3 spans 13 amino acids. CDR3 DNA sequence: TGTGCCAGCAGCAGACTAGCGGGCCACGAGCAGTACTTC. This codes for CASSRLAGHEQYF.

The rearrangement links TRBV9 to TRBJ1-1, with 7 positions matching TRBD1. This CDR3 has 13 amino acids. J was trimmed by 7 bases and V by 4 bases; bases with no gene match: 7. Germline CDR1 and CDR2: SGDLS and YYNGEE. CDR3 DNA: TGTGCCAGCAGCCCTATGACAGGGATTGAAGCTTTCTTT. Its protein product is CASSPMTGIEAFF.

The chain is built from TRBV7-6 and TRBJ2-5; 12 bases are a match to TRBD2. Losses at the gene ends were 4 bases for V and 5 bases for J; bases not matched to a gene: 14. Germline V CDR1 and CDR2: SGHVS, FNYEAQ. CDR3 length: 18 residues. The CDR3 DNA is TGTGCCAGCAGCTATAGAAGGGCTAGCGGGGGGGCCTGGGAGACCCAGTACTTC. This sequence encodes CASSYRRASGGAWETQYF.

This clone was counted a few times. Here the CDR3 reads CASSPGQGHEKLFF. The CDR3 DNA reads TGCGCCAGCAGCCCGGGACAGGGGCATGAAAAACTGTTTTTT. V usage is TRBV5-1 and J usage is TRBJ1-4; 10 nucleotides align to TRBD1. CDR1 and CDR2 from the germline V gene are SGHRS and YFSETQ. Unmatched junction bases numbered 3, after V lost 4 bases and J lost 6 bases. CDR3 length: 14 amino acids.

CDR3 sequence reads: CASRRSGGETQYF. DNA for the CDR3: TGCGCCAGCAGACGGTCGGGGGGAGAGACCCAGTACTTC. The chain employs TRBV5-1 and TRBJ2-5, with 7 nucleotides matching TRBD2. The junction had 5 bases not matched to a gene; V was cut back by 5 bases and J by 4 bases. Per germline, CDR1 SGHRS and CDR2 YFSETQ. The CDR3 has 13 residues.

The chain recombines TRBV10-1 with TRBJ1-6; no reliable D call. The CDR3 covers 13 residues. V was shortened by 10 bases and J by 4 bases, with 11 bases between the two germline ends. The germline CDR1 and CDR2 sequences are WNHNN and SYGVQD (reference sequence). CDR3 DNA sequence: TGCGCCACCCTTGAGAGTTATAATTCACCCCTCCACTTT. Amino acids: CATLESYNSPLHF.

The chain employs TRBV5-1 and TRBJ1-2; 11 positions match TRBD1. Trimming took 4 bases from V and 2 from J; bases not matched to a gene: 13. The CDR3 consists of 18 residues. Germline loops: CDR1 SGHRS, CDR2 YFSETQ. CDR3 region: CASSLRPGTGGGNYGYTF. The CDR3 DNA sequence: TGCGCCAGCAGCCTGCGTCCCGGGACAGGGGGAGGGAACTATGGCTACACCTTC.

The V call is TRBV19, the J call TRBJ2-7; 9 bases line up with TRBD1. Germline V gene lookup returns CDR1 LNHDA and CDR2 SQIVND (reference sequence). The CDR3 contains 15 residues. V shed 3 bases and J 5 bases; nucleotides not matched to a gene: 8. The CDR3: CASSISQGAVHEQYF. The CDR3 DNA reads as TGTGCCAGTAGTATTTCACAGGGGGCGGTCCACGAGCAGTACTTC.

The rearrangement joins TRBV7-2 to TRBJ2-5; 7 bases map to TRBD2. The length of the CDR3 is 14 residues. Germline-derived CDR1 and CDR2 are SGHTA and FQGNSA. Unmatched junction bases numbered 3, after V lost 1 base and J lost 4 bases. CDR3 in amino acids: CASSLGTRVETQYF. CDR3 DNA sequence: TGTGCCAGCAGCTTAGGGACTAGGGTAGAGACCCAGTACTTC.

This rearrangement joins TRBV28 to TRBJ2-2, with 9 bases matching TRBD1. The length of the CDR3 is 16 residues. Trimming removed 5 bases from V and 1 base from J; junction bases left unmatched: 5. Germline V gene lookup returns CDR1 MDHEN and CDR2 SYDVKM. DNA of the CDR3: TGTGCCAGCAGTCCACCGGGACAGGGGAACACCGGGGAGCTGTTTTTT. Encoded protein: CASSPPGQGNTGELFF.

The chain couples TRBV29-1 to TRBJ2-3; 8 bases agree with TRBD2. Germline V gene data show CDR1 as SQVTM and CDR2 as ANQGSEA. The CDR3 loop spans 15 amino acids. V gave up 7 bases and J gave up 3 bases; unmatched junction bases: 12. CDR3 nucleotides: TGCAGCGGGCGTGAGGCGGGGGGCGGGACAGATACGCAGTATTTT. The encoded protein is CSGREAGGGTDTQYF.

This chain connects TRBV6-5 to TRBJ2-1; 12 bases match TRBD2. With V trimmed by 5 bases and J by 7 bases, 6 bases remained unmatched. The germline V gene encodes CDR1 MNHEY and CDR2 SVGAGI. This CDR3 contains 15 residues. The CDR3, as DNA: TGTGCCAGCAGTCGACTAGCGGGGGCCGTAAATGAGCAGTTCTTC. It yields the protein CASSRLAGAVNEQFF.

CDR3 bases: TGTGCCAGCAGTGATTTAATGAGTGAAAATTCACCCCTCCACTTT. Its translation is CASSDLMSENSPLHF. V gene TRBV2 combines with J gene TRBJ1-6; D unclear. CDR1 and CDR2 from the germline V gene are SNHLY and FYNNEI. Trimming took 3 bases from V and 7 from J, leaving 13 bases between them. The CDR3 consists of 15 residues. The complete variable domain, with remaining parts taken from reference TRBV2 and TRBJ1-6, reads EPEVTQTPSHQVTQMGQEVILRCVPISNHLYFYWYRQILGQKVEFLVSFYNNEISEKSEIFDDQFSVERPDGSNFTLKIRSTKLEDSAMYFCASSDLMSENSPLHFGNGTRLTVT.

The chain is built from TRBV5-1 and TRBJ2-7; 7 nucleotides agree with TRBD2. With V trimmed by 0 bases and J by 5 bases, 5 bases remained unmatched. CDR1 SGHRS and CDR2 YFSETQ come from the germline V gene. This CDR3 spans 14 amino acids. Written as DNA, the CDR3 is TGCGCCAGCAGCTTGGATTCAGGGAGGGACGAGCAGTACTTC. It yields the protein CASSLDSGRDEQYF.

V and J are TRBV2 and TRBJ1-2, with TRBD1 identical over 7 bases. Germline V gene sequence: CDR1 SNHLY, CDR2 FYNNEI. With 4 bases clipped from V and 6 bases from J, the junction kept 5 bases outside the gene matches. CDR3 length: 13 amino acids. CDR3 loop: CASSGDRNDGYTF. DNA for the CDR3: TGTGCCAGCAGTGGGGACAGAAACGATGGCTACACCTTC.

The CDR3 region is CASSVARGRGETQYF. The CDR3 DNA reads TGTGCCAGCAGCGTAGCCAGGGGCCGTGGAGAGACCCAGTACTTC. This chain uses TRBV9 with TRBJ2-5; D is perhaps TRBD1 (6 bases). The CDR3 covers 15 residues. Trimming stripped 0 bases from V and 4 bases from J, with 13 bases between. The germline V gene has CDR1 SGDLS and CDR2 YYNGEE.

As concerns this clone: An end of the junction differs from the germline gene, which may be a read error. The J gene is TRBJ2-1, the V gene TRBV20-1; D may be TRBD2 (5 bases). Germline lookup yields CDR1 DFQATT and CDR2 SNEGSKA (reference sequence). The CDR3 has 10 residues. The CDR3 coding sequence is TGCAGTGCTAGAGATTGGTCCGGGGTCTTC. This translates into CSARDWSGVF.